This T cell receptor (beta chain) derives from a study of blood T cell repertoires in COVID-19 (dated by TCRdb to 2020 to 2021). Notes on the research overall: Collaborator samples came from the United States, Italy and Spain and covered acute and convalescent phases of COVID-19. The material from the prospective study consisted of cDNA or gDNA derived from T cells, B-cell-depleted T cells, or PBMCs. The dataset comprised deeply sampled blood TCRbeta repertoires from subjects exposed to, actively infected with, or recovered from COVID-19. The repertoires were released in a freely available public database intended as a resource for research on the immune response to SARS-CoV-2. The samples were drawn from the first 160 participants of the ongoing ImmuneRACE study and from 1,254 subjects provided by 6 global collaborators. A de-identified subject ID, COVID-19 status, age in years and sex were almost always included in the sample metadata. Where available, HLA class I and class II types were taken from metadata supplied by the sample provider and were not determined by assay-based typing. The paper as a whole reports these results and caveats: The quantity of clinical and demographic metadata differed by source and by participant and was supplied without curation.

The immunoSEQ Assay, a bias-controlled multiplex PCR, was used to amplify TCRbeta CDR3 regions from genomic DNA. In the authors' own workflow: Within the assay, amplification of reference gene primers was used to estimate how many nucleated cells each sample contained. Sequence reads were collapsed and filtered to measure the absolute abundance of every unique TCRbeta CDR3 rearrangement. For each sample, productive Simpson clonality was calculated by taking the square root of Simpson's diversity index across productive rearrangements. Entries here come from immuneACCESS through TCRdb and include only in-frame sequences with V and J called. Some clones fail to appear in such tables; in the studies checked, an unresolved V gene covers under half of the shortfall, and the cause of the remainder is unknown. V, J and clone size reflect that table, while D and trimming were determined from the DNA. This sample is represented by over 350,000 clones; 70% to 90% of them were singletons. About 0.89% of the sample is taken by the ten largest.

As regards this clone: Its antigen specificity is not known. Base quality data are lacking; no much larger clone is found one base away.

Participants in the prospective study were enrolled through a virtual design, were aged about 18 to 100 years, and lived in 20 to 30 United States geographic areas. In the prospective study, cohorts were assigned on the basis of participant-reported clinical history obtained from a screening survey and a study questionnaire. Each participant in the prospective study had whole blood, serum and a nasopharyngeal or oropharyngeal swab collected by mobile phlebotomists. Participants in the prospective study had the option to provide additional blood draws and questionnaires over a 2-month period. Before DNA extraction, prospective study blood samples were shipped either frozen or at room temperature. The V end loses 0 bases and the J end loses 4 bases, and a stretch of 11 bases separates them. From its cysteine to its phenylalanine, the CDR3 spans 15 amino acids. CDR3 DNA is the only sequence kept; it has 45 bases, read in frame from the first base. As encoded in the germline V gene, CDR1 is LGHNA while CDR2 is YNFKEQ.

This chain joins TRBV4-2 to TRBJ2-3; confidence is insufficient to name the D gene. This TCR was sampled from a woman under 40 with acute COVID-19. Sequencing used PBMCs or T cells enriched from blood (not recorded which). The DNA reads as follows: TGTGCCAGCAGCCAAGATACCGACACCGCAGATACGCAGTATTTT. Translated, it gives CASSQDTDTADTQYF.